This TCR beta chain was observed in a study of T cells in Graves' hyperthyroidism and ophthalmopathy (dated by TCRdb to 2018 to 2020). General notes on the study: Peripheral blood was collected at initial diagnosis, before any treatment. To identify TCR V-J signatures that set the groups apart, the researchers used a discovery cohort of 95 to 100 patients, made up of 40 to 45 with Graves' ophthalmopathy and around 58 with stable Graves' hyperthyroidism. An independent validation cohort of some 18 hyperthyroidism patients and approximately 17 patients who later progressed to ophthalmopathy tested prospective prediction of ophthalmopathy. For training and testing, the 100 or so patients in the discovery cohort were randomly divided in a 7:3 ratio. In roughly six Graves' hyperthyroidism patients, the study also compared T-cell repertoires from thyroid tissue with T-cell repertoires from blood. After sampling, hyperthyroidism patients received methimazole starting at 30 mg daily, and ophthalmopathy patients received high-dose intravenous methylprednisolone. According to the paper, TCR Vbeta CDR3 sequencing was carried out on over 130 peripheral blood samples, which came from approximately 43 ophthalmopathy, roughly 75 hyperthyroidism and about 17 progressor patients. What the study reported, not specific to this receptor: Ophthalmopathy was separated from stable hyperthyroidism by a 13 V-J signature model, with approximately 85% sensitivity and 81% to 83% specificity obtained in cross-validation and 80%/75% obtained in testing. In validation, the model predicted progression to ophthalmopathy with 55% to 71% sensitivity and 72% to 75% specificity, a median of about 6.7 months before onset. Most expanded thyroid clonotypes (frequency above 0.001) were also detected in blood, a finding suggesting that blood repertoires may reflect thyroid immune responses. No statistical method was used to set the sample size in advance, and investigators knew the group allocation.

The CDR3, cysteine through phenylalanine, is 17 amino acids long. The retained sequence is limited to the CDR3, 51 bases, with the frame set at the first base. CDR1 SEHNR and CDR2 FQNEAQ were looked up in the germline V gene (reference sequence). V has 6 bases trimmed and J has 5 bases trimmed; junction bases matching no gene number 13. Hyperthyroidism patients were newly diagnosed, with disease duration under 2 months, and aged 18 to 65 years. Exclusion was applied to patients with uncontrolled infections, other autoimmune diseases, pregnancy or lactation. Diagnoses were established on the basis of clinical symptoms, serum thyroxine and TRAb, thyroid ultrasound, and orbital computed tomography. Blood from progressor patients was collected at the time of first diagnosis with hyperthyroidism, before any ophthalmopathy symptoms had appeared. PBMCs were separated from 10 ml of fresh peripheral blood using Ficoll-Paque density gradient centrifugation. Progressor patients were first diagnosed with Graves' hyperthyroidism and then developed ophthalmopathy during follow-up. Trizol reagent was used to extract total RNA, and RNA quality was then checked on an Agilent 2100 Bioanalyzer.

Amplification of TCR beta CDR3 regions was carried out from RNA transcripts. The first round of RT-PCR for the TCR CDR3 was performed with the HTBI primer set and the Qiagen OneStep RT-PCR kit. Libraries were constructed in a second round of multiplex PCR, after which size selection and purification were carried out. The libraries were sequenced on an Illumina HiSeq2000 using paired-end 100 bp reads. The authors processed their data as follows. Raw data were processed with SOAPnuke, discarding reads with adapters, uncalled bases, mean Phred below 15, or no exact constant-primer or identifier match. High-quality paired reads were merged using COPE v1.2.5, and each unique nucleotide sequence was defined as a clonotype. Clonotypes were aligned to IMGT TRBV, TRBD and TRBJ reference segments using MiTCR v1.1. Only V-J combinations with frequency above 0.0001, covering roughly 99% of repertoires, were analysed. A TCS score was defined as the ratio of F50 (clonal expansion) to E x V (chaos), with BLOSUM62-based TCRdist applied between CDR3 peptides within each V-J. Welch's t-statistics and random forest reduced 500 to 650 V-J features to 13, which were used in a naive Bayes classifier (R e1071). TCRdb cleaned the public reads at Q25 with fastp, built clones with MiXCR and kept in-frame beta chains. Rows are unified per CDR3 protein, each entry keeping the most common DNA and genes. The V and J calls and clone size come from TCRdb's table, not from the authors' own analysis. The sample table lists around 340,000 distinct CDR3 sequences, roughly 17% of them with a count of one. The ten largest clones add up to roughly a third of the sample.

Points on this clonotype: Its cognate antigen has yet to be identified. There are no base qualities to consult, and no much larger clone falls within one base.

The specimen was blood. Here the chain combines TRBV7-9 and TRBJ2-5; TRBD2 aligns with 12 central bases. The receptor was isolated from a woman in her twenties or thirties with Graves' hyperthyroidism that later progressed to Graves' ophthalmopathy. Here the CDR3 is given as CASSQTLAGGSLETQYF. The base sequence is TGTGCCAGCAGTCAAACGCTAGCGGGGGGGTCGCTGGAGACCCAGTACTTC.